This TCR beta chain was profiled in a study of low-dose radiotherapy and immunotherapy resistance in tumors. Study as a whole: Intravenous administration to patients comprised nivolumab at 240 mg every two weeks and ipilimumab at 1 mg/kg every six weeks. With cycle 1 day 1 as the start, patients took oral aspirin 300 mg daily for four cycles.

Germline-derived CDR1 and CDR2 are LNHDA and SQIVND (reference sequence). Trimming removed 7 bases from V and 0 bases from J, with 10 bases in between. CDR3 length equals 15 residues. TRAV and TRBV primers primed cDNA for both TCRalpha and TCRbeta. TCRs were put through 20 to 25 PCR cycles of amplification with Phusion. A constant-region primer and the V-primer adapter served as the primer pair. Via MiXCR, TCRdb re-called the reads, giving one row per CDR3 protein. The data show under 95,000 distinct CDR3 sequences, around 17% seen once. Time point given: after trial treatment. The treatment is: LDRT plus nivolumab, ipilimumab, low-dose cyclophosphamide and aspirin (RACIN trial). Along with nivolumab and ipilimumab, donors received aspirin, low-dose cyclophosphamide and low-dose radiotherapy.

This receptor was identified in a male donor with prostate cancer. This chain links TRBV19 with TRBJ2-6; D is uncertain. Sequencing was performed on PBMCs, taken after low-dose radiotherapy plus immunotherapy. CDR3 loop: CASTGGSSGANVLTF. The CDR3, as DNA: TGTGCCAGTACTGGCGGAAGCTCTGGGGCCAACGTCCTGACTTTC.